This T cell receptor (beta chain) is from a study of blood T cell repertoires in COVID-19. In the study overall: Sources were T cells, B-cell-depleted T cells, or PBMCs; the material itself was cDNA or gDNA.

How the authors handled the data: Amplification of reference gene primers was used by the study to estimate nucleated cell counts. Produced via immunoSEQ multiplex PCR; TCRdb's table is partial and in-frame only. That table is the source of V, J and clone size, and D and trimming were worked out from the DNA. The sample carries 150,000 to 200,000 clones, about 87% recorded once. The germline gives CDR1 SGHNT, CDR2 YYREEE (reference sequence). The V gene end was trimmed by 4 bases and the J gene end by 2 bases; junction bases not matched to a gene: 4. This CDR3 contains 16 residues. Sequenced: peripheral blood. This receptor was identified in a man between 18 and 29 years old with active or convalescent COVID-19. The V call is TRBV5-4, the J call TRBJ2-3, with 13 positions matching TRBD2. CDR3 nucleotide sequence: TGTGCCAGCAGCGGGGGACTAGCGGGACTCACAGATACGCAGTATTTT. Its protein product is CASSGGLAGLTDTQYF.